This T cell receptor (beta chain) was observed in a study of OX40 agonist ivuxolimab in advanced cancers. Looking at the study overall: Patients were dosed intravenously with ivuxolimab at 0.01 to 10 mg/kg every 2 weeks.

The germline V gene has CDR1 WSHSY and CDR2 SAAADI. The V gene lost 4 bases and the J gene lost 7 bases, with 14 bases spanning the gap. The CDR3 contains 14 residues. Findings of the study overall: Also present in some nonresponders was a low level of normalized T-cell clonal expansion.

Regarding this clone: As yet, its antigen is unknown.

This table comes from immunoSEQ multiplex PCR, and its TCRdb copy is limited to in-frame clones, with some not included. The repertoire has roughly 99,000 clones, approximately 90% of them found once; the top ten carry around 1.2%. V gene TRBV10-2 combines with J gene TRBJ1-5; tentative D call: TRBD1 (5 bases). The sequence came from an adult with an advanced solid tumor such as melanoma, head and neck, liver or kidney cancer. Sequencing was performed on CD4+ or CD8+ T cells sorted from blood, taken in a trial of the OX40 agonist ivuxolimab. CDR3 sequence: CASSGGSISQPQHF. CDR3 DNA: TGCGCCAGCAGTGGGGGCAGTATATCCCAGCCCCAGCATTTT.